Below are 11 T cell receptor beta chains sequenced from a single sample in a study of T cell responses to AZD1222 COVID-19 vaccine. The data were produced by immunoSEQ multiplex PCR, yet TCRdb's version contains in-frame clones alone and is incomplete. This sample has around 95,000 clones, with around nine tenths found just once. The sample was peripheral blood, taken on day 0 of AZD1222 vaccination. These receptors were obtained from an adult in good health.

In this sample, this clone turned up once. The chain combines TRBV9 with TRBJ1-2, with 7 bases fitting TRBD1. CDR3 length equals 13 residues. In germline, CDR1 is SGDLS, CDR2 YYNGEE. The trim removed 4 bases at V and 4 bases at J, leaving 4 bases unmatched. This CDR3 reads CASSRQGVYGYTF. The CDR3 bases are TGTGCCAGCAGCCGACAGGGTGTCTATGGCTACACCTTC.

The chain is built from TRBV12-3 or TRBV12-4 and TRBJ2-4; unclear D gene. CDR3 length: 13 amino acids. Trimming shortened V by 3 bases and J by 0 bases, and 3 bases separated the two germline ends. The CDR3 is CASSFQAKNIQYF. As DNA, the CDR3 is TGTGCCAGCAGTTTTCAAGCCAAAAACATTCAGTACTTC.

This chain uses TRBV6-2 or TRBV6-3 with TRBJ1-1; TRBD1 might be the D (6 bases). V was pared by 6 bases and J by 2 bases, with 13 bases between. The V gene's germline CDR1 is MNHEY and CDR2 SVGEGT. This CDR3 is 14 amino acids long. Written as DNA, the CDR3 is TGTGCCAGCAGCCGAGGACAGATAAACACTGAAGCTTTCTTT. Residues: CASSRGQINTEAFF.

V and J are TRBV15 and TRBJ1-3, with 7 bases identical to TRBD1. This CDR3 has 16 residues. Germline loops: CDR1 LNHNV, CDR2 YYDKDF (reference sequence). J was trimmed by 4 bases and V by 3 bases; bases with no gene match: 9. The chain's CDR3 is CATSRGQLREGNTIYF. The CDR3 nucleotides read TGTGCCACCAGCAGGGGACAGCTCAGGGAAGGAAACACCATATATTTT.

The J gene is TRBJ1-1, the V gene TRBV28; D not resolved. CDR1 and CDR2 from the germline V gene are MDHEN and SYDVKM. V lost 0 bases to trimming and J lost 1 base, with 3 bases between them. This CDR3 has 13 residues. In nucleotides, the CDR3 is TGTGCCAGCAGTTTATGGGCGAACACTGAAGCTTTCTTT. Protein product: CASSLWANTEAFF. The variable domain in full, completed from reference TRBV28 and TRBJ1-1, reads DVKVTQSSRYLVKRTGEKVFLECVQDMDHENMFWYRQDPGLGLRLIYFSYDVKMKEKGDIPEGYSVSREKKERFSLILESASTNQTSMYLCASSLWANTEAFFGQGTRLTVV.

The chain links TRBV27 to TRBJ2-1, with 8 bases that match TRBD2. Germline CDR1 reads MNHEY; CDR2 reads SMNVEV (reference sequence). CDR3 length: 15 residues. The junction had 10 bases not matched to a gene; V was cut back by 6 bases and J by 6 bases. The CDR3 DNA reads as TGTGCCAGCAGAGTATTAGCGGGAATCATCAATGAGCAGTTCTTC. This gives the protein CASRVLAGIINEQFF.

The V gene is TRBV3-1 (or the pseudogene TRBV3-2), the J gene TRBJ1-1; tentatively, D is TRBD1 (6 bases). Trimming removed 4 bases from V and 0 bases from J, with 6 bases in between. CDR3 length: 13 residues. Germline assignment: CDR1 LGHDT and CDR2 YNNKEL (reference sequence). The CDR3 sequence: CASSRQVNTEAFF. The CDR3 DNA reads TGTGCCAGCAGCCGACAGGTGAACACTGAAGCTTTCTTT.

The genes are TRBV27 and TRBJ2-2; the match to TRBD2 covers 13 bases. The J segment lost 6 bases and the V segment lost 5 bases, leaving 6 bases of the junction unmatched. The V gene's germline CDR1 is MNHEY and CDR2 SMNVEV (reference sequence). The CDR3 is made up of 16 amino acids. CDR3 nucleotides: TGTGCCAGCAGTCCCCGGACTAGCGGGAGTGCCGGGGAGCTGTTTTTT. Amino acids: CASSPRTSGSAGELFF.

The chain has TRBV13 and TRBJ2-5, with D perhaps TRBD2 (5 bases). This CDR3 is 17 amino acids long. From germline, CDR1 is PRHDT and CDR2 FYEKMQ (reference sequence). V was clipped by 4 bases and J by 0 bases, with 18 bases between them. CDR3 nucleotides: TGTGCCAGCAGCTCAGCCGGTAGAAGCGGAAACCAAGAGACCCAGTACTTC. Its translation is CASSSAGRSGNQETQYF.

The V call is TRBV6-7, the J call TRBJ1-5, with D possibly being TRBD1 (5 bases). TRBV6-7 counts as an open reading frame of uncertain function. Trimming stripped 6 bases from V and 3 bases from J, with 18 bases between. This CDR3 region has 16 residues. The DNA for the CDR3 is TGTGCCAGCAGCCGCGACGCGGGGCCGAACAATCAGCCCCAGCATTTT. It encodes CASSRDAGPNNQPQHF.

The chain recombines TRBV5-1 with TRBJ2-6, with D perhaps being TRBD1 or TRBD2 (5 bases each). Germline CDR1 SGHRS, CDR2 YFSETQ. The length of the CDR3 is 16 residues. With 2 bases removed from V and 0 bases from J, the gap between germline ends came to 9 bases. CDR3 in amino acids: CASSFGGSSGANVLTF. Here the CDR3 DNA reads TGCGCCAGCAGCTTTGGGGGAAGCTCTGGGGCCAACGTCCTGACTTTC.